This paragraph reports one T cell receptor (beta chain). Its antigen is currently unknown. These data are taken from a study of T cell repertoires in cytomegalovirus infection. Findings and limits, study-wide: Across the ex vivo response, the dominant clonotypes were HLA-C-restricted CMV-specific TCR beta clonotypes.

Per germline, CDR1 MGHDK and CDR2 SYGVNS. CDR3 size: 19 residues. V was cut by 0 bases and J by 0 bases, with 18 bases left in between. TCRdb ran MiXCR on the reads and lists one entry per CDR3 protein. The table includes more than 300,000 distinct CDR3 sequences, approximately 30% detected once. The receptor was derived from a human donor in good health (CMV status not recorded). Some clones in this sample may be carry-over from other donors' samples. Source: cultured PBMCs, taken from culture after CMV antigen stimulation. The genes are TRBV25-1 and TRBJ2-1; D is possibly TRBD2 (6 bases). The DNA for the CDR3 is TGTGCCAGCAGTGAATATCTTTCTACGGGAGCGGGCTCCTACAATGAGCAGTTCTTC. Encoded protein: CASSEYLSTGAGSYNEQFF.